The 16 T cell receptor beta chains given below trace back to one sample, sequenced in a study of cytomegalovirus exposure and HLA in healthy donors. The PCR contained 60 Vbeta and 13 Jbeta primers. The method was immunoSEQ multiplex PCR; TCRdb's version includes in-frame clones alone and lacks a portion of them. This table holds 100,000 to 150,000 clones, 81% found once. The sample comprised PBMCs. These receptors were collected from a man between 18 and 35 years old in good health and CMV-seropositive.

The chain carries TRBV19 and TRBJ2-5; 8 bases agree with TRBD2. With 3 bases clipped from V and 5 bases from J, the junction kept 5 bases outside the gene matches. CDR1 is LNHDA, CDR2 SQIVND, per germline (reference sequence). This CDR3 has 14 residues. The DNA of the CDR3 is TGTGCCAGTAGTATTACGGGGGGGCAGGAGACCCAGTACTTC. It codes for CASSITGGQETQYF.

CDR3 coding DNA: TGTGCCAGTATGGCAGGCGGAAGGGGCGAGCAGTACTTC. Its translation: CASMAGGRGEQYF. The J gene is TRBJ2-7, the V gene TRBV19, with D possibly TRBD1 on 5 matching bases. The CDR3 length is 13 residues. The V gene's germline CDR1 is LNHDA and CDR2 SQIVND (reference sequence). V was cut by 7 bases and J by 6 bases, with 16 bases left in between.

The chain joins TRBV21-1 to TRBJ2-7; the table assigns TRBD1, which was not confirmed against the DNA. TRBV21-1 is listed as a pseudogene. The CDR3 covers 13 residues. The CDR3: CASSPTGLAEQYF. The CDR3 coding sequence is TGTGCCAGCAGCCCGACAGGGTTGGCCGAGCAGTACTTC.

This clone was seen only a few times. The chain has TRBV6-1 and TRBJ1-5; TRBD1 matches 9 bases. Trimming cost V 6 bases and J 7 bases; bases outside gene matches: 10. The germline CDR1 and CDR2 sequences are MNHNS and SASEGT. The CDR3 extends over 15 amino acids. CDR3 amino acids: CASRTSQGAGQPQHF. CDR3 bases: TGTGCCAGCAGGACTTCACAGGGGGCAGGGCAGCCCCAGCATTTT.

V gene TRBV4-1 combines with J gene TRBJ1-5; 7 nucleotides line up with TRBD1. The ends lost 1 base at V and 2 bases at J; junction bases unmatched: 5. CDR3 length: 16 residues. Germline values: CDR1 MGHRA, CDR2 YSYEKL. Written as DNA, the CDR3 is TGCGCCAGCAGCCAAGTGGGACAGAGACGCAATCAGCCCCAGCATTTT. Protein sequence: CASSQVGQRRNQPQHF.

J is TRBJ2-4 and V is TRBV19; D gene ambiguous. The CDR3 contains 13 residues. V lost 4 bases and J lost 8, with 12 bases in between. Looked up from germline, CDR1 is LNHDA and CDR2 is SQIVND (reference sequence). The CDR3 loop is CASSKEKADIQYF. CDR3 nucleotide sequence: TGTGCCAGTAGTAAGGAAAAGGCGGACATTCAGTACTTC.

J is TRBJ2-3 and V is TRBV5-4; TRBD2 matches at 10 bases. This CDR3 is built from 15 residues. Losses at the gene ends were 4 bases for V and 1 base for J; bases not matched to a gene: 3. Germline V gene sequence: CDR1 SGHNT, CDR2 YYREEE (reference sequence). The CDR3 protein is CASSPLAGGTDTQYF. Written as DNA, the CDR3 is TGTGCCAGCAGCCCGCTAGCGGGAGGCACAGATACGCAGTATTTT.

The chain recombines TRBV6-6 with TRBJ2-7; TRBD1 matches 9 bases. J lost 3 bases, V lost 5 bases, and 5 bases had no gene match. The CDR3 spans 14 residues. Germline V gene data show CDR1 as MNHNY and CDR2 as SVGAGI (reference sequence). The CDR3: CASSRRTGDYEQYF. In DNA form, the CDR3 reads TGTGCCAGCAGTAGGAGGACAGGGGACTACGAGCAGTACTTC.

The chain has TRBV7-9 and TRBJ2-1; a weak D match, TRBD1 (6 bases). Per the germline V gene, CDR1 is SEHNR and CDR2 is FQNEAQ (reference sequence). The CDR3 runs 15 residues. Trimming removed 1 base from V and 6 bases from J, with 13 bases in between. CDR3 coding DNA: TGTGCCAGCAGCTTAGGGGACATACGGGGCAATGAGCAGTTCTTC. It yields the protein CASSLGDIRGNEQFF.

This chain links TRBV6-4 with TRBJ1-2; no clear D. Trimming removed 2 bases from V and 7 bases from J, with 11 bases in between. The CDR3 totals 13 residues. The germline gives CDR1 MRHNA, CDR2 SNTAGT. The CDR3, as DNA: TGTGCCAGCAGTGACAGTAGTTGGAGTGGCTACACCTTC. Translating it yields CASSDSSWSGYTF.

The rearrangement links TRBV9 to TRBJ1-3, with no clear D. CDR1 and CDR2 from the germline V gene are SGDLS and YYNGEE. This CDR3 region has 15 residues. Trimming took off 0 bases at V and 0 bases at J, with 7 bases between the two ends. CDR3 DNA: TGTGCCAGCAGCGTAGCTGGGAGCTCTGGAAACACCATATATTTT. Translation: CASSVAGSSGNTIYF.

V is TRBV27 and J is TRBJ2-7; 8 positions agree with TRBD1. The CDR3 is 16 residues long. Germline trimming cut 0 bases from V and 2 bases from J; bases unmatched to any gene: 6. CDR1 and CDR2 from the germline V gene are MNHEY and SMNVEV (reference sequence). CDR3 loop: CASSLSAGTGTYEQYF. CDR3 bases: TGTGCCAGCAGTTTATCCGCCGGGACAGGCACCTACGAGCAGTACTTC.

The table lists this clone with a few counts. CDR3 DNA sequence: TGTGCCAGCAGTGAGGCAGGGGCCATGGAGGATTCACCCCTCCACTTT. It codes for CASSEAGAMEDSPLHF. This chain connects TRBV25-1 to TRBJ1-6; weak D call: TRBD1 (6 bases). This CDR3 has 16 amino acids. CDR1 and CDR2 from the germline V gene are MGHDK and SYGVNS. The germline V and J ends were trimmed by 3 bases and 8 bases, with 17 bases remaining between them.

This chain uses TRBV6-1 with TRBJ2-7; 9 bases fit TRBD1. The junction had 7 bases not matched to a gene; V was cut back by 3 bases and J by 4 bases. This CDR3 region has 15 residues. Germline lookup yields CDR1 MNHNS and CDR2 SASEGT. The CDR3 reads CASSDRDRVSYEQYF. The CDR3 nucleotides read TGTGCCAGCAGTGATAGGGACAGGGTATCGTACGAGCAGTACTTC.

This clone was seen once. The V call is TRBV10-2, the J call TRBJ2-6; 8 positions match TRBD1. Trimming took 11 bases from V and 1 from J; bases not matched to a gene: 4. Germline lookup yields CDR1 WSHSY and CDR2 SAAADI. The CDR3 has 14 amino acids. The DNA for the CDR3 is TGCGCCGGCACAGGGGGTTCTGGGGCCAACGTCCTGACTTTC. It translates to CAGTGGSGANVLTF.

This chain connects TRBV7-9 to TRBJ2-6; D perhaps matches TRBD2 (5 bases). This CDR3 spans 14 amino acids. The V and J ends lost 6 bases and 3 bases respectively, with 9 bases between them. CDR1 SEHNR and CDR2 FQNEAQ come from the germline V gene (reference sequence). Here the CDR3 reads CASRAGGGANVLTF. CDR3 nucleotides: TGTGCCAGCAGGGCGGGTGGTGGGGCCAACGTCCTGACTTTC.